Below, 9 T cell receptor beta chains from the same sample are listed, as sequenced in a study of STAT5B mutations in CD4+ large granular lymphocyte leukemia. The data were produced by immunoSEQ multiplex PCR, yet TCRdb's version contains in-frame clones alone and is incomplete. The data hold about 36,000 clones, with more than 60% observed a single time. The sequenced sample consisted of CD4+ T cells from blood buffy coats. The receptors were sampled from a human donor in good health.

The V and J genes are TRBV2 and TRBJ2-1; TRBD2 matches at 12 bases. The CDR3 length is 16 residues. Germline CDR1 and CDR2: SNHLY and FYNNEI. V trimming: 9 bases; J trimming: 1 base; junction bases outside the gene matches: 7. The CDR3 here is CASRRLAGDSYNEQFF. In nucleotides, the CDR3 is TGTGCCAGTAGAAGACTAGCGGGAGATTCCTACAATGAGCAGTTCTTC.

J is TRBJ2-2 and V is TRBV5-1, with 7 bases matching TRBD1. The CDR3 length is 12 residues. Trimming cost V 8 bases and J 4 bases; bases outside gene matches: 2. Germline loops: CDR1 SGHRS, CDR2 YFSETQ. CDR3 DNA: TGCGCCAGTCAGGGGGTCACCGGGGAGCTGTTTTTT. Encoded protein: CASQGVTGELFF.

V and J are TRBV5-1 and TRBJ2-6, with a weak D call TRBD1 (6 bases). This CDR3 comprises 16 residues. Trimming shortened V by 4 bases and J by 0 bases, and 11 bases separated the two germline ends. Germline assignment: CDR1 SGHRS and CDR2 YFSETQ. The CDR3 DNA reads as TGCGCCAGCAGCAAGGGACAAACCTCTGGGGCCAACGTCCTGACTTTC. Residues: CASSKGQTSGANVLTF.

The chain is built from TRBV19 and TRBJ2-1; tentatively, D is TRBD1 (5 bases). The CDR3 consists of 13 residues. Per germline, CDR1 LNHDA and CDR2 SQIVND (reference sequence). Trimming removed 2 bases at V and 6 bases at J, with 8 bases between. The CDR3 DNA sequence: TGTGCCAGTAGTATATTGACAGTCAATGAGCAGTTCTTC. Translated: CASSILTVNEQFF.

This clone has a single count. This sequence joins TRBV18 and TRBJ2-7; 11 bases are shared with TRBD1. This CDR3 contains 15 residues. The trim removed 0 bases at V and 3 bases at J, leaving 1 base unmatched. Germline V gene sequence: CDR1 KGHSH, CDR2 LQKENI. The CDR3 DNA reads as TGTGCCAGCTCACCACCGGGACAGGGGGGCTACGAGCAGTACTTC. Encoded protein: CASSPPGQGGYEQYF.

V is TRBV4-3 and J is TRBJ2-7, with D perhaps assigned TRBD1 or TRBD2 (5 bases each). The CDR3 spans 15 residues. Trimming cost V 0 bases and J 7 bases, with 16 bases left between them. The germline gives CDR1 LGHNA, CDR2 YSLEER. The CDR3 DNA follows: TGCGCCAGCAGCCAAGAAGGAGGCCAGGGAAGGGAGCAGTACTTC. This gives the protein CASSQEGGQGREQYF.

The rearrangement links TRBV6-4 to TRBJ2-2, with 9 nucleotides matching TRBD2. The V and J ends lost 3 bases and 5 bases, in that order; junction bases with no gene match: 4. This CDR3 contains 15 residues. Per the germline V gene, CDR1 is MRHNA and CDR2 is SNTAGT. The CDR3 sequence: CASSDSGGRTGELFF. In nucleotides, the CDR3 is TGTGCCAGCAGTGATAGCGGGGGAAGGACCGGGGAGCTGTTTTTT.

In its sample, this clone was seen a few times. This chain links TRBV18 with TRBJ1-4, with D unclear. From germline, CDR1 is KGHSH and CDR2 LQKENI. V lost 4 bases and J 6 bases, leaving 12 bases between the germline ends. The CDR3 is 14 amino acids. The CDR3 sequence is CASSRAPGHEKLFF. The DNA of the CDR3 is TGTGCCAGCTCACGAGCCCCCGGACATGAAAAACTGTTTTTT.

This clone was seen more than once but under ten times. The chain couples TRBV18 to TRBJ2-5, with D unresolved. The CDR3 sequence is 11 residues long. Trimming removed 1 base at V and 3 bases at J, with 0 bases between. CDR1 is KGHSH and CDR2 is LQKENI in the germline V gene. Here the CDR3 reads CASSPQETQYF. The CDR3 coding sequence is TGTGCCAGCTCACCACAAGAGACCCAGTACTTC.